The clone carrying this T cell receptor beta chain occurred a few times. Its specificity is unknown. These data belong to a study of T-cell reconstitution after alpha-beta-depleted transplantation in children. Study-wide results and caveats: Alpha-beta T cells about two months after transplant reportedly derived from several hundred expanded graft clones. Surviving recipient T cells and thymic progenitors produced the high day-60 TCRbeta diversity seen in some patients. T-cell counts and diversity at one year post-transplant came mainly from newly produced T cells.

Preparation of the TCRbeta library was carried out with unique molecular identifiers. TCRdb independently ran MiXCR on the PCR reads; one entry per CDR3 protein. This sample has fewer than 550,000 distinct CDR3 sequences, with roughly 11% found just once. V gave up 1 base and J gave up 4 bases, with 7 bases separating them. The CDR3 spans 14 residues. Per germline, CDR1 LGHDT and CDR2 YNNKEL (reference sequence). The clonotype originates from a female patient aged 2-9 years who had a stem cell transplant for aplastic anemia, so the T cells may come from the graft donor. The chain couples TRBV3-1 to TRBJ1-4; the D gene is possibly TRBD1 (5 bases). The sample in question was PBMCs, mostly from graft donor cells, obtained 180 days after TCRalphabeta/CD19-depleted stem cell transplant. The CDR3 DNA sequence: TGTGCCAGCAGCCAAGGGGGCCATAATGAAAAACTGTTTTTT. This encodes CASSQGGHNEKLFF.